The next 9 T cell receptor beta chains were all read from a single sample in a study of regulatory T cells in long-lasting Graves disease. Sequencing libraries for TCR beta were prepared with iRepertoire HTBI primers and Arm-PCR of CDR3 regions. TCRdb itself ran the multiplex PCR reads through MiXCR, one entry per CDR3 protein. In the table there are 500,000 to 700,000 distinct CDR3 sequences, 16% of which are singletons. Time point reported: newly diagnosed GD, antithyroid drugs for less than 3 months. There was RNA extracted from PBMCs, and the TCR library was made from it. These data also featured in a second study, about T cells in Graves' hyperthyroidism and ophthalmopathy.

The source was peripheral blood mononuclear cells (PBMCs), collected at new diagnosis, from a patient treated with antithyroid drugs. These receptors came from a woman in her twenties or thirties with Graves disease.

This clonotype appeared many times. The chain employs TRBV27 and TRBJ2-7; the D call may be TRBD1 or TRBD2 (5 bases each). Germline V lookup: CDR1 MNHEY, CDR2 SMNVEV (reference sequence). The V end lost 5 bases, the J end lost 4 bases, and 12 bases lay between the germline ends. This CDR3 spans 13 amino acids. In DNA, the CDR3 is TGTGCCAGCAGTCGGTCTTGGGGGTACGAGCAGTACTTC. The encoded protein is CASSRSWGYEQYF.

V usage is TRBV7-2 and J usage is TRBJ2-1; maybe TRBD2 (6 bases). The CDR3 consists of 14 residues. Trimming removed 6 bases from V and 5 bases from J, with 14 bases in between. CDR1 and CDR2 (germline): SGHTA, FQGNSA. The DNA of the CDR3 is TGTGCCAGCAGTGGGGACGGGACTCACAATGAGCAGTTCTTC. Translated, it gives CASSGDGTHNEQFF. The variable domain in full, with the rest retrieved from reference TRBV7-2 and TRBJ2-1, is GAGVSQSPSNKVTEKGKDVELRCDPISGHTALYWYRQSLGQGLEFLIYFQGNSAPDKSGLPSDRFSAERTGGSVSTLTIQRTQQEDSAVYLCASSGDGTHNEQFFGPGTRLTVL.

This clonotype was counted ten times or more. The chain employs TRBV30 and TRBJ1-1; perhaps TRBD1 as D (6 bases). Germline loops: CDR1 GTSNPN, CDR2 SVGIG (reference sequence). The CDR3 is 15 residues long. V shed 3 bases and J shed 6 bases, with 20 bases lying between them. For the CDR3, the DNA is TGTGCCTGGAGCCGGGACACTGGAACGAGGGCTGAAGCTTTCTTT. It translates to CAWSRDTGTRAEAFF.

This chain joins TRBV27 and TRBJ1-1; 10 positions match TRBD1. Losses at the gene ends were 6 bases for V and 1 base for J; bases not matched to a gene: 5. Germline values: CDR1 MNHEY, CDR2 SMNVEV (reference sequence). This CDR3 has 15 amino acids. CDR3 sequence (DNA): TGTGCCAGCAGGTTGGACAGGGGGGGGAACACTGAAGCTTTCTTT. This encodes CASRLDRGGNTEAFF.

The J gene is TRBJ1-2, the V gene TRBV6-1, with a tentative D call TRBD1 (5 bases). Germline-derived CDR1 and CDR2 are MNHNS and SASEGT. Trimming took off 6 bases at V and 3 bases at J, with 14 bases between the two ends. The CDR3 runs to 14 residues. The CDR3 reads CASRLGAFDYGYTF. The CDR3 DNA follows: TGTGCCAGCAGACTAGGGGCGTTTGACTATGGCTACACCTTC.

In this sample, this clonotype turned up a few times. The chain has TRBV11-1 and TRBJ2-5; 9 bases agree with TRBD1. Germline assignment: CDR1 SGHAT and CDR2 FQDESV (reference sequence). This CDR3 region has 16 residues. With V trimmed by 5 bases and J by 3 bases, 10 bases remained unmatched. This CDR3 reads CASSGTGSKFKETQYF. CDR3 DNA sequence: TGTGCCAGCAGCGGGACAGGGTCAAAGTTTAAAGAGACCCAGTACTTC.

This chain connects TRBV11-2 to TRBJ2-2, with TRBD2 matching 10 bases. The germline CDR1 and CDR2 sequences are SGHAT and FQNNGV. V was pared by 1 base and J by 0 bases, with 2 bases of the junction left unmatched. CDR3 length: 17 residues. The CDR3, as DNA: TGTGCCAGCAGCTTAGTTAGCGGGAGGCCGAACACCGGGGAGCTGTTTTTT. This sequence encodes CASSLVSGRPNTGELFF.

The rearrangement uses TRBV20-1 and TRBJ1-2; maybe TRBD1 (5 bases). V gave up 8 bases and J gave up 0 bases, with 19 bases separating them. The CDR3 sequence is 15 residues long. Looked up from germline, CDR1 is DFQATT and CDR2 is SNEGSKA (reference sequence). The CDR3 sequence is CSTPPTVPANYGYTF. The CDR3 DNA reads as TGCAGTACTCCCCCGACAGTTCCAGCTAACTATGGCTACACCTTC.

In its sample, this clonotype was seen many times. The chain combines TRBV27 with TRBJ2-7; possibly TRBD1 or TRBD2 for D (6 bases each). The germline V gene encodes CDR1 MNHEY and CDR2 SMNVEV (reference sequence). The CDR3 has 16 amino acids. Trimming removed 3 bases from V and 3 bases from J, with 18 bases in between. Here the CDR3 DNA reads TGTGCCAGCAGTTTTTCCTGGGGGGCAGGTTTCTACGAGCAGTACTTC. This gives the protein CASSFSWGAGFYEQYF.